What follows describes a single T cell receptor (beta chain). This sample was taken from a study of OX40 agonist ivuxolimab in advanced cancers. Here immunoSEQ multiplex PCR was the method, and the copy in TCRdb shows in-frame clones only, minus some. Found here are roughly 90,000 clones, around nine tenths of them singletons; the top ten hold approximately 1.5%. Germline lookup yields CDR1 SNHLY and CDR2 FYNNEI. With V trimmed by 3 bases and J by 4 bases, 13 bases remained unmatched. This CDR3 region has 17 residues. Specimen: CD4+ or CD8+ T cells sorted from blood, collected in a trial of the OX40 agonist ivuxolimab. The clonotype originates from an adult with an advanced solid tumor such as melanoma, head and neck, liver or kidney cancer. V usage is TRBV2 and J usage is TRBJ2-5; 8 nucleotides agree with TRBD1. In nucleotides, the CDR3 is TGTGCCAGCAGTGAGAAAACCGGGACAGGTAACGGAGAGACCCAGTACTTC. Amino acids: CASSEKTGTGNGETQYF. Full variable domain (remainder filled in from reference TRBV2 and TRBJ2-5): EPEVTQTPSHQVTQMGQEVILRCVPISNHLYFYWYRQILGQKVEFLVSFYNNEISEKSEIFDDQFSVERPDGSNFTLKIRSTKLEDSAMYFCASSEKTGTGNGETQYFGPGTRLLVL.